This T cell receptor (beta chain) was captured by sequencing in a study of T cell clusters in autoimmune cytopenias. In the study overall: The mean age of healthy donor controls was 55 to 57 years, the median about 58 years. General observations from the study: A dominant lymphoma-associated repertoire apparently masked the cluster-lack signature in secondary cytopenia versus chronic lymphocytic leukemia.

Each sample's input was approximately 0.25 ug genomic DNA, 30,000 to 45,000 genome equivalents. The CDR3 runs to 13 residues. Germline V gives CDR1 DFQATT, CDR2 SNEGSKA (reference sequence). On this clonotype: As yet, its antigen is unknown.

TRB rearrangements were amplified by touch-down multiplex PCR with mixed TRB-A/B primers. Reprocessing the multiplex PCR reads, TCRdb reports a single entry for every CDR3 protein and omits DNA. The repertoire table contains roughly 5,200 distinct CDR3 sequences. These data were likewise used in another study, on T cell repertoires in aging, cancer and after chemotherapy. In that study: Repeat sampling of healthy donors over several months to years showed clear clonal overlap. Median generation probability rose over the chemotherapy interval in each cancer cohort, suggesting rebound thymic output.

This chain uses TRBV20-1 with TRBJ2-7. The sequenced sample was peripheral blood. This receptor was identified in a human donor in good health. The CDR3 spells CSARTDSPYEQYF.